This T cell receptor (beta chain) was retrieved from a study of regulatory T cells in long-lasting Graves disease. Relying on iRepertoire HTBI primers and Arm-PCR of CDR3 regions, the team built TCR beta libraries. TCRdb reprocessed the multiplex PCR reads with MiXCR, giving one entry per CDR3 protein. The data hold hundreds of thousands of distinct CDR3 sequences, with 21% observed a single time. The time point was: persistent/refractory GD, antithyroid drugs over 5 years with positive TRAb. RNA from PBMCs was the source of the TCR library. Study outcomes and limitations: Favored usage of TRBV28, TRBJ1-2 and TRBJ2-5 was recorded in persistent disease.

The germline gives CDR1 SGHKS, CDR2 YYEKEE (reference sequence). J was trimmed by 0 bases and V by 3 bases; bases with no gene match: 10. The CDR3 is 19 residues long. This clonotype was picked up a small number of times. Its target is not known. This specimen was peripheral blood mononuclear cells (PBMCs), taken when the disease was refractory, from a patient treated with antithyroid drugs. This chain links TRBV5-5 with TRBJ2-6, with 9 bases aligning to TRBD1. This receptor was obtained from a female donor with Graves disease. This CDR3 reads CASSSPLGQGFSGANVLTF. In DNA form, the CDR3 reads TGTGCCAGCAGCTCCCCATTGGGACAGGGTTTCTCTGGGGCCAACGTCCTGACTTTC. Full variable domain (remainder filled in from reference TRBV5-5 and TRBJ2-6): DAGVTQSPTHLIKTRGQQVTLRCSPISGHKSVSWYQQVLGQGPQFIFQYYEKEERGRGNFPDRFSARQFPNYSSELNVNALLLGDSALYLCASSSPLGQGFSGANVLTFGAGSRLTVL.